These 6 T cell receptor beta chains came from one sample sequenced in a study of OX40 agonist ivuxolimab in advanced cancers. TCRdb keeps only in-frame clones here, not all; method: immunoSEQ multiplex PCR. The data show roughly 15,000 clones, roughly 82% seen once. Sequencing was performed on CD4+ or CD8+ T cells sorted from blood, taken in a trial of the OX40 agonist ivuxolimab. All receptors come from an adult with an advanced solid tumor such as melanoma, head and neck, liver or kidney cancer.

The chain employs TRBV30 and TRBJ1-2, with 8 bases aligning to TRBD1. V lost 3 bases and J lost 6; bases outside the gene matches: 9. The CDR3 spans 14 residues. Germline V lookup: CDR1 GTSNPN, CDR2 SVGIG (reference sequence). CDR3 residues: CAWRGTRGQDGYTF. The CDR3 nucleotides read TGTGCCTGGAGGGGTACCAGGGGACAGGATGGCTACACCTTC.

This clone was seen a handful of times. CDR3 region: CASTSGQPYSNQPQHF. The CDR3 DNA reads TGTGCCAGTACCTCGGGACAGCCGTATAGCAATCAGCCCCAGCATTTT. The chain employs TRBV19 and TRBJ1-5; 7 nucleotides line up with TRBD1. The CDR3 runs 16 residues. In germline, CDR1 is LNHDA, CDR2 SQIVND (reference sequence). The V gene end was trimmed by 7 bases and the J gene end by 0 bases; junction bases not matched to a gene: 9.

The chain is built from TRBV2 and TRBJ1-4, with 7 bases identical to TRBD1. Trimming took 6 bases from V and 8 from J; bases not matched to a gene: 9. Per germline, CDR1 SNHLY and CDR2 FYNNEI. CDR3 size: 14 residues. CDR3 in DNA: TGTGCCAGCAGAGTGGACAGGAATGACGAAAAACTGTTTTTT. Its protein is CASRVDRNDEKLFF.

V gene TRBV18 combines with J gene TRBJ2-2; 9 nucleotides match TRBD1. The germline gives CDR1 KGHSH, CDR2 LQKENI. CDR3 length equals 16 residues. With 3 bases clipped from V and 0 bases from J, the junction kept 2 bases outside the gene matches. This chain's CDR3 is CASSPGQGTNTGELFF. The DNA of the CDR3 is TGTGCCAGCTCACCGGGACAGGGAACGAACACCGGGGAGCTGTTTTTT.

The chain carries TRBV7-9 and TRBJ1-5; 8 positions match TRBD1. Trimming at V came to 4 bases and at J to 6 bases, leaving 8 bases not matched to a gene. This CDR3 region has 15 residues. Germline CDR1 SEHNR, CDR2 FQNEAQ (reference sequence). For the CDR3, the DNA is TGTGCCAGCAGCTCCGGAGGGACAGGTGTTCAGCCCCAGCATTTT. Residues: CASSSGGTGVQPQHF.

The chain has TRBV9 and TRBJ2-7; the match to TRBD2 covers 9 bases. The CDR3 covers 15 residues. Per the germline V gene, CDR1 is SGDLS and CDR2 is YYNGEE. The ends lost 2 bases at V and 4 bases at J; junction bases unmatched: 7. The CDR3 here is CASSVSSGSGYEQYF. The CDR3 nucleotides are TGTGCCAGCAGCGTTAGTAGCGGGAGTGGGTACGAGCAGTACTTC.